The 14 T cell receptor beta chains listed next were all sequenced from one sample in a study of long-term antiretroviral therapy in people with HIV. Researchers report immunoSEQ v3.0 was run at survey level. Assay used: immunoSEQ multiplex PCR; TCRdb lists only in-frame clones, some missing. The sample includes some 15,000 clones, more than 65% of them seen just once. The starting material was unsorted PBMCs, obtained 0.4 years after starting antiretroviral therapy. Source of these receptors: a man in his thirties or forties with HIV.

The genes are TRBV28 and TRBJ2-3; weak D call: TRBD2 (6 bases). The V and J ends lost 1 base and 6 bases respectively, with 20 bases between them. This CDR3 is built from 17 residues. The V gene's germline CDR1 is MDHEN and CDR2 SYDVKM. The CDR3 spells CASSLFTGGSLRDTQYF. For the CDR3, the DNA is TGTGCCAGCAGTTTATTCACAGGAGGGAGCTTAAGGGATACGCAGTATTTT.

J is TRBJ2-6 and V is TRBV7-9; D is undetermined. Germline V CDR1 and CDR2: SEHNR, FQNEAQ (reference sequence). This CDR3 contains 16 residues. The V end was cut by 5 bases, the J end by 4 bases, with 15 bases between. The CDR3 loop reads CASSELSGSGANVLTF. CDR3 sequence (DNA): TGTGCCAGCAGCGAGCTTTCGGGCTCGGGGGCCAACGTCCTGACTTTC.

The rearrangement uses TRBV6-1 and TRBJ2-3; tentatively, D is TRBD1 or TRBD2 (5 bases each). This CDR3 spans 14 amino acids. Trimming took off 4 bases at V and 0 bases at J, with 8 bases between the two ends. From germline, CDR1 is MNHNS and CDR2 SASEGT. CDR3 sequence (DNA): TGTGCCAGCAGTGCCCGGGACAGCACAGATACGCAGTATTTT. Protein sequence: CASSARDSTDTQYF.

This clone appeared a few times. The CDR3 here is CASSLVGEDEQYF. CDR3 in DNA: TGTGCCAGCAGCTTAGTTGGGGAAGACGAGCAGTACTTC. The gene calls are TRBV7-2 and TRBJ2-7; D not resolved. The CDR3 length is 13 residues. The V gene's germline CDR1 is SGHTA and CDR2 FQGNSA. The V end was cut by 1 base, the J end by 5 bases, with 9 bases between.

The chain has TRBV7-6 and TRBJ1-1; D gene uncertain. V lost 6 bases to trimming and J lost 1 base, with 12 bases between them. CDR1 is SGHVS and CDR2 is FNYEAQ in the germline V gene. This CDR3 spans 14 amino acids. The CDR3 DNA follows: TGTGCCAGCAGGGTATGGGCAGAGAACACTGAAGCTTTCTTT. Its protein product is CASRVWAENTEAFF. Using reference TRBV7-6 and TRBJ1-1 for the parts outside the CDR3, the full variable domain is GAGVSQSPRYKVTKRGQDVALRCDPISGHVSLYWYRQALGQGPEFLTYFNYEAQQDKSGLPNDRFSAERPEGSISTLTIQRTEQRDSAMYRCASRVWAENTEAFFGQGTRLTVV.

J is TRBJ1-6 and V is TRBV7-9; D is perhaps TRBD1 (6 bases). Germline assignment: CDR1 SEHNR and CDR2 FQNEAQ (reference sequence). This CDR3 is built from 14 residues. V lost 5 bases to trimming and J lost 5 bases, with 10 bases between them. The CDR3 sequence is CASSGQGNNSPLHF. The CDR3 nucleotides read TGTGCCAGCAGCGGTCAGGGGAATAATTCACCCCTCCACTTT.

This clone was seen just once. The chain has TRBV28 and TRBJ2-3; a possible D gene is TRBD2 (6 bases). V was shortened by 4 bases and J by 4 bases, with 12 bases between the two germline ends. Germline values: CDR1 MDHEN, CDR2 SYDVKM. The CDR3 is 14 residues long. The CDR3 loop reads CASSSGSVADTQYF. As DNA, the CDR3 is TGTGCCAGCAGTTCCGGGAGTGTCGCAGATACGCAGTATTTT.

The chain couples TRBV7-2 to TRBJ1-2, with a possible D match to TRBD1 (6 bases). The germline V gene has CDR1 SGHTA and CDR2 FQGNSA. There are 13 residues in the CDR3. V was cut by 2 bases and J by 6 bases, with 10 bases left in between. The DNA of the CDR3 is TGTGCCAGCAGCTTAACAGGGAGGGATGGCTACACCTTC. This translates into CASSLTGRDGYTF. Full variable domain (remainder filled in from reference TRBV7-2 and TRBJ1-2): GAGVSQSPSNKVTEKGKDVELRCDPISGHTALYWYRQSLGQGLEFLIYFQGNSAPDKSGLPSDRFSAERTGGSVSTLTIQRTQQEDSAVYLCASSLTGRDGYTFGSGTRLTVV.

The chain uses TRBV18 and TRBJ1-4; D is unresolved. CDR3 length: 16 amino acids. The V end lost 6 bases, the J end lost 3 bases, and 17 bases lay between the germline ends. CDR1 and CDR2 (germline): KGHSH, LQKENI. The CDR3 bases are TGTGCCAGCTCCCCGTCCGTTGGGTCCGCTAATGAAAAACTGTTTTTT. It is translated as CASSPSVGSANEKLFF.

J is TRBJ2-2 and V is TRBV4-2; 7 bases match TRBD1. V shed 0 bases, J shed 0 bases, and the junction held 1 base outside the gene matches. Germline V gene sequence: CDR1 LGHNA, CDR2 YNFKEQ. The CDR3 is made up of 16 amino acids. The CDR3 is CASSQDGTANTGELFF. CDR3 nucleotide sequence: TGTGCCAGCAGCCAAGATGGGACAGCGAACACCGGGGAGCTGTTTTTT.

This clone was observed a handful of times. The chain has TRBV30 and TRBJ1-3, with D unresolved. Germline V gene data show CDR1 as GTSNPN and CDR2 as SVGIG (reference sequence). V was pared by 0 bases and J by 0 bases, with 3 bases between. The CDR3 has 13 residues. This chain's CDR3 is CAWSVNSGNTIYF. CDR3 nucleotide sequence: TGTGCCTGGAGTGTAAACTCTGGAAACACCATATATTTT.

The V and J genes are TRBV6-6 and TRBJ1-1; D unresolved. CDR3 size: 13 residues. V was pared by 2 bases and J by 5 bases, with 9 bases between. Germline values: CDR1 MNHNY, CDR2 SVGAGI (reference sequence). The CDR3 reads CASSYPDTTEAFF. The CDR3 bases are TGTGCCAGCAGTTACCCAGATACGACTGAAGCTTTCTTT.

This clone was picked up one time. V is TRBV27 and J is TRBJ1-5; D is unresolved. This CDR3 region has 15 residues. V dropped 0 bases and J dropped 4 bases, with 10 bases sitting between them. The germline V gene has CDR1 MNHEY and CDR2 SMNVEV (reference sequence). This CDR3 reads CASSLSFGENQPQHF. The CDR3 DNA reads TGTGCCAGCAGTTTATCGTTTGGGGAGAATCAGCCCCAGCATTTT.

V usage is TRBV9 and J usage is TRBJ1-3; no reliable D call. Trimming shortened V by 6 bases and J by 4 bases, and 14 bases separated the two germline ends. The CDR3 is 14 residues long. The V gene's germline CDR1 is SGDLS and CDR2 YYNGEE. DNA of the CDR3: TGTGCCAGCACTTTGGGAGGGCCGGGAAACACCATATATTTT. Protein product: CASTLGGPGNTIYF.